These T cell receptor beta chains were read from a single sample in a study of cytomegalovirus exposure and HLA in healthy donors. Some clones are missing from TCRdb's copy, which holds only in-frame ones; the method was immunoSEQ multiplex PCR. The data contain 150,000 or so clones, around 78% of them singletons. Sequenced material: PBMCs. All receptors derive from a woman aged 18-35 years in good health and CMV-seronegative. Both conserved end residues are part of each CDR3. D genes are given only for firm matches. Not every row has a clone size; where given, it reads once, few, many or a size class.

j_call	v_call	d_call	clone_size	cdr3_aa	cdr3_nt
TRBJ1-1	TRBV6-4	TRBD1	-	CASSPGGNTEAFF	TGTGCCAGCAGTCCAGGGGGGAACACTGAAGCTTTCTTT
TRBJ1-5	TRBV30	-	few	CAWSTGYHTSNQPQHF	TGTGCCTGGAGTACGGGGTATCATACCAGCAATCAGCCCCAGCATTTT
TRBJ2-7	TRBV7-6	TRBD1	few	CASSLGTGTEQYF	TGTGCCAGCAGCCTTGGGACAGGTACCGAGCAGTACTTC
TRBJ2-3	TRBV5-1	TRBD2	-	CASSSGSPTDTQYF	TGCGCCAGCAGCAGCGGGAGCCCCACAGATACGCAGTATTTT
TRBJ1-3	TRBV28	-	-	CASSPSRVSGNTIYF	TGTGCCAGCAGCCCCTCCCGCGTCTCTGGAAACACCATATATTTT
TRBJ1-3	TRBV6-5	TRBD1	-	CASSYRDRGPGNTIYF	TGTGCCAGCAGTTACCGGGACAGGGGGCCAGGAAACACCATATATTTT
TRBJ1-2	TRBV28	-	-	CASSFAGYGYTF	TGTGCCAGCAGTTTTGCAGGGTACGGCTACACCTTC
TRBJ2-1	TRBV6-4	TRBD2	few	CASSDGLAGEQFF	TGTGCCAGCAGTGATGGGCTAGCGGGAGAGCAGTTCTTC
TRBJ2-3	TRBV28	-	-	CASLGEAQYF	TGTGCCAGCCTCGGGGAGGCGCAGTATTTT
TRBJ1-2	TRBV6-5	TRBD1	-	CASSGARGANYGYTF	TGTGCCAGCAGTGGCGCCAGGGGGGCGAACTATGGCTACACCTTC
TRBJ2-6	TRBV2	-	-	CASSGTGKVSVLTF	TGTGCCAGCAGCGGGACTGGCAAGGTGAGCGTCCTGACTTTC
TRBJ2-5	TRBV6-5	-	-	CASSYLLGAFAKTQYF	TGTGCCAGCAGTTACTTGCTGGGGGCGTTTGCGAAGACCCAGTACTTC
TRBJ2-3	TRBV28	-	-	CASRLMGFKATDTQYF	TGTGCCAGCAGGCTTATGGGCTTTAAAGCAACAGATACGCAGTATTTT
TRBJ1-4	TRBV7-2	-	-	CASSVQRRPINEKLFF	TGTGCCAGCAGCGTCCAAAGGAGACCGATAAATGAAAAACTGTTTTTT
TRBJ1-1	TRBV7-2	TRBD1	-	CASSPDRGNTEAFF	TGTGCCAGCAGCCCAGACAGGGGCAACACTGAAGCTTTCTTT
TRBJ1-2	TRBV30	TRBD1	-	CAWNSRDRRNYGYTF	TGTGCCTGGAACAGCCGGGACAGGCGAAACTATGGCTACACCTTC
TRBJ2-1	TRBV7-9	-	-	CTSSPWTGYNEQFF	TGTACCAGCAGCCCCTGGACTGGTTACAATGAGCAGTTCTTC
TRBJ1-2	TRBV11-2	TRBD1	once	CASSEGQRYGYTF	TGTGCCAGCAGCGAGGGACAGAGGTATGGCTACACCTTC
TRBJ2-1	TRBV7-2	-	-	CASSLSLSQFF	TGTGCCAGCAGCTTAAGTCTATCGCAGTTCTTC
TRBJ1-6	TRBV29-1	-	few	CSVAQGINSPLHF	TGCAGCGTTGCCCAGGGGATAAATTCACCCCTCCACTTT
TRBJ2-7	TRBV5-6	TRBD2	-	CASSFVLADLYEQYF	TGTGCCAGCAGCTTTGTACTAGCGGACCTCTACGAGCAGTACTTC
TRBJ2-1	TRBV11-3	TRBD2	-	CASSWTWGLAGDNEQFF	TGTGCCAGCAGCTGGACTTGGGGACTAGCGGGAGACAATGAGCAGTTCTTC
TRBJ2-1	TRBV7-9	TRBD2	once	CASSTGAAGGSYNEQFF	TGTGCCAGCAGCACTGGAGCGGCGGGAGGATCCTACAATGAGCAGTTCTTC
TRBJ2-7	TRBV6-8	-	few	CASTRISDKLYEQYF	TGTGCCAGCACCAGAATCTCTGACAAGCTCTACGAGCAGTACTTC
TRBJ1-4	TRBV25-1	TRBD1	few	CASSEYEGTGDEKLFF	TGTGCCAGCAGTGAATATGAGGGAACAGGGGATGAAAAACTGTTTTTT